The present T cell receptor beta chain was sequenced within a study of shared clonotypes between healthy human individuals. Study at large: Plates per donor: three CD4 naive, three CD4 memory, two CD8 naive, one CD8 memory.

Turning to this clone: Its antigen is not identified.

Study-wide findings and caveats: Shared clonotypes across all four donors exceeded non-shared ones in generation probability.

Deep-level settings were used for running the assay. This table comes from immunoSEQ multiplex PCR, and its TCRdb copy is limited to in-frame clones, with some not included. The sample comprises some 2.3 million clones, 90% to 95% of which are singletons, and about 0.37% rests with the top ten. V lost 1 base and J lost 4, with 10 bases in between. Germline assignment: CDR1 MDHEN and CDR2 SYDVKM. This CDR3 spans 14 amino acids. This sequence was found in a young man in good health. Some clones in this sample may be carry-over from other donors' samples. The sequenced sample was naive CD4+ T cells from PBMCs. As to subset: CD45RA+ positively selected. V and J are TRBV28 and TRBJ1-2; D is ambiguous. The CDR3 protein is CASSLLAQPYGYTF. In nucleotides, the CDR3 is TGTGCCAGCAGTTTATTGGCACAGCCCTATGGCTACACCTTC.